The next 28 T cell receptor beta chains were all read from a single sample in a study of PD-1 blockade in mismatch repair-deficient tumors. Clones were sequenced by immunoSEQ multiplex PCR, and TCRdb holds only the in-frame ones, with some missing. Of over 100,000 clones in the sample, over 65% are singletons; the top ten hold 4% to 6%. The starting material was peripheral blood, obtained about 13 months after starting pembrolizumab. These TCRs come from an adult with mismatch repair-deficient cancer.

This chain joins TRBV19 and TRBJ2-2; maybe TRBD1 (5 bases). Germline CDR1 reads LNHDA; CDR2 reads SQIVND (reference sequence). This CDR3 spans 14 amino acids. The V and J ends lost 6 bases and 4 bases respectively, with 12 bases between them. The CDR3 sequence is CASSPRGTTGELFF. The CDR3 bases are TGTGCCAGTAGCCCAAGGGGTACCACCGGGGAGCTGTTTTTT.

This sequence joins TRBV5-1 and TRBJ2-3; D is ambiguous. This CDR3 region has 14 residues. The germline gives CDR1 SGHRS, CDR2 YFSETQ. V was trimmed by 0 bases and J by 2 bases, leaving 7 bases between them. CDR3 nucleotide sequence: TGCGCCAGCAGCTTGGAGTTCCTCACAGATACGCAGTATTTT. Its translation is CASSLEFLTDTQYF.

Worth noting for this clone: Mismatch with germline at one junction end may stem from a read error. In the same sample, other DNA sequences code for this CDR3. The chain is built from TRBV6-5 and TRBJ2-1; 8 bases line up with TRBD2. Germline V gives CDR1 MNHEY, CDR2 SVGAGI. The CDR3 consists of 16 residues. The CDR3 region has the DNA TGCGCCAGCAGTTACTCGTCGAGCGGGAGAAGGAATGAGCAGTTCTTC. As protein: CASSYSSSGRRNEQFF.

This clone was counted a single time. The chain is built from TRBV7-9 and TRBJ2-1, with 9 bases aligning to TRBD2. The V segment lost 5 bases and the J segment 9 bases; nucleotides outside the gene matches: 11. The CDR3 covers 15 residues. Germline values: CDR1 SEHNR, CDR2 FQNEAQ (reference sequence). This CDR3 is CASSPSGRTSVEQFF. The CDR3 DNA reads as TGTGCCAGCAGCCCCTCAGGGAGGACTAGCGTTGAGCAGTTCTTC.

This chain joins TRBV9 and TRBJ2-7; no clear D gene. V was shortened by 3 bases and J by 2 bases, with 15 bases between the two germline ends. Germline V CDR1 and CDR2: SGDLS, YYNGEE. The CDR3 covers 15 residues. The CDR3 bases are TGTGCCAGCAGCGCCTCTGGTGTCCCTGCCTACGAGCAGTACTTC. As protein: CASSASGVPAYEQYF.

The genes are TRBV7-2 and TRBJ1-2; D is unresolved. Trimming stripped 4 bases from V and 1 base from J, with 19 bases between. Germline CDR1 SGHTA, CDR2 FQGNSA. The CDR3 consists of 17 residues. CDR3 sequence (DNA): TGTGCCAGCAGCTCATATTCTGCAGGTGATATTAACTATGGCTACACCTTC. Its protein product is CASSSYSAGDINYGYTF.

This chain uses TRBV14 with TRBJ2-1; D gene uncertain. Per the germline V gene, CDR1 is SGHDN and CDR2 is FVKESK. V lost 2 bases and J 10 bases, leaving 18 bases between the germline ends. The CDR3 covers 15 residues. CDR3 protein: CASSQFHTSLGEQFF. In DNA form, the CDR3 reads TGTGCCAGCAGCCAATTTCATACCAGTCTTGGGGAGCAGTTCTTC.

The genes are TRBV9 and TRBJ2-1; D perhaps matches TRBD2 (6 bases). V shed 3 bases and J shed 7 bases, with 17 bases lying between them. The CDR3 is made up of 15 amino acids. The germline gives CDR1 SGDLS, CDR2 YYNGEE. Here the CDR3 DNA reads TGTGCCAGCAGCGCTAGTGGCGGGGTATTTAATGAGCAGTTCTTC. This gives the protein CASSASGGVFNEQFF.

J is TRBJ1-2 and V is TRBV15; D not certain. The germline V and J ends were trimmed by 3 bases and 0 bases, with 8 bases remaining between them. This CDR3 has 14 residues. Germline CDR1 is LNHNV and CDR2 is YYDKDF (reference sequence). Here the CDR3 DNA reads TGTGCCACCAGCAGCGACGGCTCTAACTATGGCTACACCTTC. This encodes CATSSDGSNYGYTF.

This clone was counted once. V is TRBV7-2 and J is TRBJ2-1, with 9 bases fitting TRBD2. Germline CDR1 reads SGHTA; CDR2 reads FQGNSA. CDR3 length equals 14 residues. After removal of 7 bases from V and 8 bases from J, the junction contained 9 bases not matched to a gene. For the CDR3, the DNA is TGTGCCAGCACCCTCGGGACTAGCAGTTATGAGCAGTTCTTC. Translation gives CASTLGTSSYEQFF.

As regards this clone: The junction shows a germline mismatch at one end, possibly a read error. V and J are TRBV7-7 and TRBJ2-2; a possible D gene is TRBD2 (6 bases). The CDR3 totals 16 residues. In germline, CDR1 is SSHAT, CDR2 FNYEAQ (reference sequence). The CDR3 loop is CASSSRPAGNTGELFF. The CDR3 DNA reads TGTGCTAGCAGCTCCCGGCCAGCGGGGAACACCGGGGAGCTGTTTTTT.

The DNA of the CDR3 is TGTGCCAGCAGTTTCACGGGGTTGAACACTGAAGCTTTCTTT. Amino acid sequence: CASSFTGLNTEAFF. The rearrangement uses TRBV27 and TRBJ1-1, with D uncertain. V was cut by 3 bases and J by 0 bases, with 8 bases left in between. CDR3 length equals 14 residues. Germline CDR1 and CDR2: MNHEY and SMNVEV (reference sequence).

The CDR3 sequence: CASSPAGPSEQYF. CDR3 bases: TGTGCCAGCAGCCCCGCCGGCCCGAGCGAGCAGTACTTC. The chain is built from TRBV5-4 and TRBJ2-7, with unresolved D. V gave up 4 bases and J gave up 6 bases, with 14 bases separating them. The CDR3 spans 13 residues. Germline V gives CDR1 SGHNT, CDR2 YYREEE (reference sequence).

This clone was counted only a few times. The gene calls are TRBV27 and TRBJ1-5, with 7 nucleotides matching TRBD1. The length of the CDR3 is 12 residues. The trim removed 8 bases at V and 11 bases at J, leaving 9 bases unmatched. Per the germline V gene, CDR1 is MNHEY and CDR2 is SMNVEV (reference sequence). DNA of the CDR3: TGTGCCAGCGGTCGACAGGGAGAGGCCCAGCATTTT. Encoded protein: CASGRQGEAQHF.

The chain joins TRBV18 to TRBJ1-3; the D gene is possibly TRBD1 (6 bases). This CDR3 contains 15 residues. V lost 6 bases, J lost 7 bases, and 19 bases lay in between. Germline CDR1 and CDR2: KGHSH and LQKENI. The CDR3 DNA reads TGTGCCAGCTCTCAACGAACCGGAGGGGGGAACACCATATATTTT. Its translation is CASSQRTGGGNTIYF.

The genes are TRBV5-8 and TRBJ2-3; D possibly corresponds to TRBD2 (6 bases). V lost 4 bases and J lost 2, with 14 bases in between. Germline V gives CDR1 SGHTS, CDR2 YDEGEE. The CDR3 is 15 amino acids. The CDR3 loop is CASSRKAGHTDTQYF. The CDR3 DNA reads TGTGCCAGCAGCCGCAAAGCGGGCCACACAGATACGCAGTATTTT.

The sample holds a few counts of this clone. V and J are TRBV5-4 and TRBJ1-2, with 10 bases that match TRBD1. CDR1 is SGHNT, CDR2 YYREEE, per germline (reference sequence). With 4 bases clipped from V and 14 bases from J, the junction kept 14 bases outside the gene matches. CDR3 length: 14 amino acids. Written as DNA, the CDR3 is TGTGCCAGCAGCAATTCAGGACAGGGGGTATCGGGAACCTTC. It is translated as CASSNSGQGVSGTF.

The V and J genes are TRBV10-1 and TRBJ2-1; tentative D call: TRBD2 (5 bases). Trimming removed 0 bases from V and 12 bases from J, with 15 bases in between. CDR1 and CDR2 (germline): WNHNN, SYGVQD (reference sequence). This CDR3 is built from 14 residues. CDR3: CASSESPSRDAQFF. DNA of the CDR3: TGCGCCAGCAGTGAGTCGCCTAGTCGGGATGCGCAGTTCTTC.

The chain joins TRBV19 to TRBJ2-1, with D hard to call. This CDR3 has 16 amino acids. The V end lost 1 base, the J end lost 2 bases, and 12 bases lay between the germline ends. Germline values: CDR1 LNHDA, CDR2 SQIVND (reference sequence). The CDR3 region is CASSIVGNLAYNEQFF. The CDR3 coding sequence is TGTGCCAGTAGTATAGTTGGCAACCTAGCCTACAATGAGCAGTTCTTC.

The chain combines TRBV6-6 with TRBJ2-1; 8 bases are a match to TRBD2. Unmatched junction bases numbered 8, after V lost 0 bases and J lost 10 bases. This CDR3 contains 15 residues. Germline-derived CDR1 and CDR2 are MNHNY and SVGAGI (reference sequence). The CDR3 DNA sequence: TGTGCCAGCAGTTACTCGTTAGCGGGGTTTCGAGAGCAGTTCTTC. The encoded protein is CASSYSLAGFREQFF.

The V gene is TRBV5-4, the J gene TRBJ2-3, with D possibly being TRBD2 (5 bases). The CDR3 covers 14 residues. Per the germline V gene, CDR1 is SGHNT and CDR2 is YYREEE (reference sequence). V lost 4 bases, J lost 1 base, and 10 bases lay in between. CDR3: CASSKALGTDTQYF. CDR3 bases: TGTGCCAGCAGCAAGGCACTAGGCACAGATACGCAGTATTTT.

This rearrangement joins TRBV11-3 to TRBJ2-1, with 14 bases aligning to TRBD2. J gave up 8 bases and V 5 bases, and 17 bases lay outside the gene matches. This CDR3 is 19 amino acids long. Germline CDR1 reads SGHNT; CDR2 reads YENEEA. The CDR3, as DNA: TGTGCCAGCAGCCCGGGACAGCCGGGACTAGCGGGAGAAAGCGATGAGCAGTTCTTC. Translated, it gives CASSPGQPGLAGESDEQFF.

The chain is built from TRBV5-4 and TRBJ2-3; 8 nucleotides match TRBD2. V lost 3 bases and J lost 6; bases outside the gene matches: 9. Germline CDR1 is SGHNT and CDR2 is YYREEE (reference sequence). CDR3 size: 15 residues. As DNA, the CDR3 is TGTGCCAGCAGCTCGGGGGGGCGCCCCGGGGATACGCAGTATTTT. As protein: CASSSGGRPGDTQYF.

The chain links TRBV19 to TRBJ1-3, with 7 bases matching TRBD1. The CDR3 has 14 residues. Germline values: CDR1 LNHDA, CDR2 SQIVND (reference sequence). Losses at the gene ends were 6 bases for V and 4 bases for J; bases not matched to a gene: 6. For the CDR3, the DNA is TGTGCCAGTAGATCCACAGGGGTCGGAAACACCATATATTTT. Translation: CASRSTGVGNTIYF.

The V gene is TRBV6-5, the J gene TRBJ1-2; D is possibly TRBD1 (6 bases). The CDR3 has 13 amino acids. From germline, CDR1 is MNHEY and CDR2 SVGAGI. V was shortened by 2 bases and J by 7 bases, with 11 bases between the two germline ends. The chain's CDR3 is CASSYGRGSGYTF. The CDR3 region has the DNA TGTGCCAGCAGTTACGGCAGGGGCAGTGGCTACACCTTC.

The rearrangement uses TRBV7-2 and TRBJ2-7; 9 bases match TRBD1. After removal of 5 bases from V and 4 bases from J, the junction contained 9 bases not matched to a gene. The CDR3 totals 15 residues. Germline loops: CDR1 SGHTA, CDR2 FQGNSA. The CDR3 DNA follows: TGTGCCAGCAGCCTCACCGGGACAGGGCGGTACGAGCAGTACTTC. The encoded protein is CASSLTGTGRYEQYF.

The V and J genes are TRBV5-1 and TRBJ2-1; no definite D call. The CDR3 extends over 15 amino acids. The V end was cut by 2 bases, the J end by 6 bases, with 15 bases between. Germline values: CDR1 SGHRS, CDR2 YFSETQ. The CDR3 loop is CASSLLTDGRNEQFF. In DNA form, the CDR3 reads TGCGCCAGCAGCTTATTAACCGACGGCCGCAATGAGCAGTTCTTC.

This chain joins TRBV7-3 and TRBJ1-1; D is unresolved. The CDR3 totals 14 residues. V lost 5 bases, J lost 10 bases, and 20 bases lay in between. Germline V lookup: CDR1 SGHTA, CDR2 FQGTGA. The CDR3 nucleotides are TGTGCCAGCAGCCTAAGTGGGGATCCTAATGGAGCTTTCTTT. This sequence encodes CASSLSGDPNGAFF.